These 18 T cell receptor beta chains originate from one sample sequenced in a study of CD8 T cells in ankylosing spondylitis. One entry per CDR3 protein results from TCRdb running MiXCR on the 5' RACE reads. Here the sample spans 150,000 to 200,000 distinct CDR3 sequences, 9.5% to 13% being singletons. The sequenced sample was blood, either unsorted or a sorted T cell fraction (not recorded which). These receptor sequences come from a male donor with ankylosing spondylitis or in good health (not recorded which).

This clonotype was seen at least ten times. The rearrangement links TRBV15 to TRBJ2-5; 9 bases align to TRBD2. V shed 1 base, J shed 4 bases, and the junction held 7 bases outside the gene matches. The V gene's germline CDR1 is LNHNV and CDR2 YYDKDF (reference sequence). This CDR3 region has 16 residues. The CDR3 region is CATSRGGGRGGETQYF. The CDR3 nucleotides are TGTGCCACCAGCAGAGGAGGAGGGCGGGGGGGAGAGACCCAGTACTTC.

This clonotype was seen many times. CDR3 loop: CSAGGTGEAFF. As DNA, the CDR3 is TGCAGCGCGGGGGGGACGGGCGAAGCTTTCTTT. This sequence joins TRBV29-1 and TRBJ1-1, with TRBD1 as a possible D gene (5 bases). This CDR3 is 11 amino acids long. Germline values: CDR1 SQVTM, CDR2 ANQGSEA. The V end was cut by 7 bases, the J end by 8 bases, with 14 bases between.

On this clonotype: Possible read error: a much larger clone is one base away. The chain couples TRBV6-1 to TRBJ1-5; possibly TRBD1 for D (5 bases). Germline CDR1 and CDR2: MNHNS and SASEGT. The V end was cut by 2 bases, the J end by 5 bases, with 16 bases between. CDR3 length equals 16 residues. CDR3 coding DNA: TGTGCCAGCAGTGAATTTCAAGACAGAACGTATCAGCCCCAGCATTTT. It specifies CASSEFQDRTYQPQHF.

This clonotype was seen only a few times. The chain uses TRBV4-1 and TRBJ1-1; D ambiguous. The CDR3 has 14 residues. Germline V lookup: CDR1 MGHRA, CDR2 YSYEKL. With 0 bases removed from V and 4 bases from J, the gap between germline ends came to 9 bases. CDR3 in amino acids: CASSQDRVGTEAFF. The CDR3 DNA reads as TGCGCCAGCAGCCAAGATCGGGTTGGCACTGAAGCTTTCTTT.

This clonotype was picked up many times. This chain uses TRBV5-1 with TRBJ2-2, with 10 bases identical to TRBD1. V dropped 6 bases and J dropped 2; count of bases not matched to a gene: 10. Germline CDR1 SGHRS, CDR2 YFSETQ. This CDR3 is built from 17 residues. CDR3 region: CASNWDRGRGNTGELFF. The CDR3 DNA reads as TGCGCCAGCAACTGGGACAGGGGTCGTGGTAACACCGGGGAGCTGTTTTTT.

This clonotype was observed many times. The CDR3, as DNA: TGCGCCAGCAGCTTGGTCTGGGGCCAGCCCCAGCATTTT. The encoded protein is CASSLVWGQPQHF. The chain combines TRBV5-1 with TRBJ1-5; possible D gene TRBD1, 5 bases. CDR1 is SGHRS, CDR2 YFSETQ, per germline. V dropped 0 bases and J dropped 7 bases, with 8 bases sitting between them. This CDR3 region has 13 residues.

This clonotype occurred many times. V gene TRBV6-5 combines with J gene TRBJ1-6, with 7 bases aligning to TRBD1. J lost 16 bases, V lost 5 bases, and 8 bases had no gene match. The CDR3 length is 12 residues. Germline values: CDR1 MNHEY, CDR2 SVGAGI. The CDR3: CASSTGVTGLHF. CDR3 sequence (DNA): TGTGCCAGCAGTACCGGGGTGACAGGGCTCCACTTT.

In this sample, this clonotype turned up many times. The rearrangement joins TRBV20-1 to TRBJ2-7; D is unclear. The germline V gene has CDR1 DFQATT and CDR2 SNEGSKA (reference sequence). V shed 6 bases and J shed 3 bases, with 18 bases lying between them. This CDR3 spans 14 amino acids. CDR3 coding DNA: TGCAGTGCGTTATCACCGGTGGTAGACTACGAGCAGTACTTC. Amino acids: CSALSPVVDYEQYF.

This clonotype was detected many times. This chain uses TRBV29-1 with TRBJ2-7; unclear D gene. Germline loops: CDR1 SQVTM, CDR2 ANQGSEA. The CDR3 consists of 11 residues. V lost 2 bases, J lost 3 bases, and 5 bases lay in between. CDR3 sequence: CSVEYVYEQYF. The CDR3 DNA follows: TGCAGCGTTGAATATGTCTACGAGCAGTACTTC.

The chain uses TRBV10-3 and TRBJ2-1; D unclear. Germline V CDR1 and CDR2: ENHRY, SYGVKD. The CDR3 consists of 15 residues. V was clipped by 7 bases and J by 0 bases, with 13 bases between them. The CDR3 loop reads CAIKDSTDSYNEQFF. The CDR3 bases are TGTGCCATCAAAGACTCCACCGACTCCTACAATGAGCAGTTCTTC.

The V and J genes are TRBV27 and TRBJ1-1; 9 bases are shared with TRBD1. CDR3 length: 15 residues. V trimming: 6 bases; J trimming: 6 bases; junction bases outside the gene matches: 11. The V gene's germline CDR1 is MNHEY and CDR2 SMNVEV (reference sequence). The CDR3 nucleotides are TGTGCCAGCAGCCAGCACCGGGACAGGGATTCTGAAGCTTTCTTT. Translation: CASSQHRDRDSEAFF.

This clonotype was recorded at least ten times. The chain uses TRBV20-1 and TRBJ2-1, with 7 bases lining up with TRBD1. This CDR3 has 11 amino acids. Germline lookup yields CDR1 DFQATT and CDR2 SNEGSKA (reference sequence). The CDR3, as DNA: TGCATCATAGACAGGGACAATGAGCAGTTCTTC. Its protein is CIIDRDNEQFF.

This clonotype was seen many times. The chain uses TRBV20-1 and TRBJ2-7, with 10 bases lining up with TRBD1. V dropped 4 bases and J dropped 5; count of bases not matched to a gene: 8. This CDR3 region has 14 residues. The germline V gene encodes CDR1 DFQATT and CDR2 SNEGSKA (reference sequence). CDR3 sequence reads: CSATPVTGGDEQYF. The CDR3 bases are TGCAGTGCTACGCCGGTGACAGGGGGCGACGAGCAGTACTTC.

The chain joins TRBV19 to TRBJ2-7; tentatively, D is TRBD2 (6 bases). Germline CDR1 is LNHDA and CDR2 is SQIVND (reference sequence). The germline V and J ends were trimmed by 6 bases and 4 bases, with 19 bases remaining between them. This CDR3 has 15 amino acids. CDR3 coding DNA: TGTGCCAGTAGCGCGGGGCCCGGGGGTTCTTACGAGCAGTACTTC. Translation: CASSAGPGGSYEQYF.

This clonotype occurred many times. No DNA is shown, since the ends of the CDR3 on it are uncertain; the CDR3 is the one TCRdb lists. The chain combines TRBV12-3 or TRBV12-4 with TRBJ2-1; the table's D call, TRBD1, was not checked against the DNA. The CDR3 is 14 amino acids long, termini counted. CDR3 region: CASSSSTVNNEQFF.

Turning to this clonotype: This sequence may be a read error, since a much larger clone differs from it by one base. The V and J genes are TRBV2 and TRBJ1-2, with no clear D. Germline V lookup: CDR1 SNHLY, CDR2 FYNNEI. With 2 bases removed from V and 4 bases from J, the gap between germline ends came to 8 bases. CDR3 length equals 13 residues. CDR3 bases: TGTGCCAGCAGTGAATGGGAGGGCTATGGCTACACCTTC. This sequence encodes CASSEWEGYGYTF. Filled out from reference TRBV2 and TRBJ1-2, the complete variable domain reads EPEVTQTPSHQVTQMGQEVILRCVPISNHLYFYWYRQILGQKVEFLVSFYNNEISEKSEIFDDQFSVERPDGSNFTLKIRSTKLEDSAMYFCASSEWEGYGYTFGSGTRLTVV.

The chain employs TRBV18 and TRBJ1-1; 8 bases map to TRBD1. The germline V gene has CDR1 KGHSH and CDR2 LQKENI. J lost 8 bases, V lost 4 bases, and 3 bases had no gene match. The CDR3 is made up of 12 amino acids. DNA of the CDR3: TGTGCCAGCTCACAGGACAGGGAGGAAGCTTTCTTT. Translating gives CASSQDREEAFF.

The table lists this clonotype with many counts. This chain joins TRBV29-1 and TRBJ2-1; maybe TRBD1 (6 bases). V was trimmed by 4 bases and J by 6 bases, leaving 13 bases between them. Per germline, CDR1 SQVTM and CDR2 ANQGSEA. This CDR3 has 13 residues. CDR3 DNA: TGCAGCGTTGCCCCGGACAGCGTCAATGAGCAGTTCTTC. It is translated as CSVAPDSVNEQFF.